Here is one T cell receptor (beta chain) with its context. These data originate in a study of control samples from healthy donors and cancer patients. CDR1 and CDR2 from the germline V gene are SGHTA and FQGTGA. The CDR3 covers 16 residues. The germline V and J ends were trimmed by 3 bases and 7 bases, with 20 bases remaining between them. Sequenced by immunoSEQ multiplex PCR; TCRdb stores in-frame clones only, minus some. This table has 100,000 to 150,000 clones, more than 85% appearing once. The rearrangement joins TRBV7-3 to TRBJ2-3; tentative D call: TRBD2 (6 bases). The TCR originated in a man younger than 35 in good health. Sequenced sample: blood. The CDR3 nucleotides read TGTGCCAGCAGCTTCGGTGGGGAGGCTAGCCTGAATACGCAGTATTTT. Translation: CASSFGGEASLNTQYF.